A single T cell receptor (beta chain) is shown here with its context. These data come from a study of cytomegalovirus exposure and HLA in healthy donors. Vbeta (60) and Jbeta (13) primers were used in the PCR. Profiling relied on immunoSEQ multiplex PCR, and the TCRdb table lists in-frame clones only, not all of them. This repertoire includes some 160,000 clones. Sequencing used PBMCs. The source of this sequence is a man aged 25-40 years in good health and CMV-seronegative.

The CDR3 loop is CASSLGGTSGYEQYF. The CDR3 bases are TGTGCCAGCAGCTTGGGCGGGACTAGCGGCTACGAGCAGTACTTC. The chain couples TRBV5-4 to TRBJ2-7; TRBD2 matches at 11 bases. Germline values: CDR1 SGHNT, CDR2 YYREEE (reference sequence). The ends lost 0 bases at V and 3 bases at J; junction bases unmatched: 2. The CDR3 length is 15 residues.